Below are 2 T cell receptor beta chains sequenced from a single sample in a study of blood T cells in healthy people across ages. For the second PCR, which ran for roughly 6 to 12 cycles, a sample-barcoded 5' primer and a J-beta primer mix were used. Each CDR3 protein gets one entry after TCRdb re-called the 5' RACE reads with MiXCR. The sample has around 820,000 distinct CDR3 sequences; around 25% are singletons. The sample also formed part of further work on T cells of mothers and their children.

The sample taken for sequencing was blood. The receptors originated from a boy younger than 18 in good health.

About this clonotype itself: Sequence at one end of the junction differs from germline and may be a read error. The rearrangement joins TRBV27 to TRBJ2-2; 10 bases line up with TRBD2. The CDR3 is 16 residues long. Germline CDR1 MNHEY, CDR2 SMNVEV (reference sequence). CDR3 residues: CAGSLAGGVNTGELFF. The CDR3 nucleotides read TGTGCCGGCAGCTTAGCGGGGGGCGTTAACACCGGGGAGCTGTTTTTT.

This clonotype was seen many times. The chain joins TRBV29-1 to TRBJ2-4, with D possibly matching TRBD2 (6 bases). V was cut by 4 bases and J by 0 bases, with 13 bases left in between. The CDR3 consists of 15 residues. CDR1 and CDR2 (germline): SQVTM, ANQGSEA. CDR3 region: CSVASEDVAKNIQYF. In DNA, the CDR3 is TGCAGCGTTGCTAGCGAGGACGTAGCCAAAAACATTCAGTACTTC. The full variable domain, its missing parts supplied by reference TRBV29-1 and TRBJ2-4, is SAVISQKPSRDICQRGTSLTIQCQVDSQVTMMFWYRQQPGQSLTLIATANQGSEATYESGFVIDKFPISRPNLTFSTLTVSNMSPEDSSIYLCSVASEDVAKNIQYFGAGTRLSVL.